These T cell receptor beta chains were read from a single sample in a study of spatial heterogeneity in lung cancer. MiXCR, applied by TCRdb to the 5' RACE reads, yields one record per CDR3 protein. Here the sample spans about 8,100 distinct CDR3 sequences, about 12% being singletons. The source was lung tumor tissue, collected at surgery. The receptors shown here come from a male donor with early-stage non-small cell lung cancer. Both conserved end residues are part of each CDR3. Each record gives: CDR3 length, V gene, D gene, J gene, clone size, CDR3 protein. The D gene is left open where the match is weak. Size is omitted from some rows. Given values are once, few, many or a class for expanded clones.

13	TRBV10-3	NA	TRBJ1-1	large	CAISALEGTEAFF
12	TRBV5-1	TRBD2	TRBJ2-3	many	CASSYTGTSRYF
13	TRBV27	NA	TRBJ1-6	medium-sized	CASSWDRDSPLHF
13	TRBV20-1	NA	TRBJ2-7	many	CSARIPSFGEQYF
14	TRBV12-3/TRBV12-4	NA	TRBJ1-6	many	CASSPQRTNSPLHF
13	TRBV20-1	NA	TRBJ2-1	many	CSAEGLGGDEQFF
16	TRBV11-2	TRBD2	TRBJ2-3	many	CASSLEVLAGVDTQYF
21	TRBV7-9	NA	TRBJ2-7	NA	CASSFYICSARDRGFSYEQYF
14	TRBV5-1	TRBD1	TRBJ2-5	medium-sized	CASSLTGTEETQYF
15	TRBV10-3	TRBD2	TRBJ2-3	medium-sized	CATSNPSGSTDTQYF
12	TRBV7-3	NA	TRBJ2-1	many	CASSSGANEQFF
12	TRBV12-3/TRBV12-4	TRBD1	TRBJ1-2	NA	CASSLDRDGYTF
20	TRBV4-3	NA	TRBJ2-3	few	CASSQEGSGVMAGATDTQYF
14	TRBV6-5	TRBD2	TRBJ2-7	medium-sized	CASSTSGSHYEQYF
13	TRBV29-1	NA	TRBJ2-5	many	CSVEDAGPETQYF
15	TRBV20-1	TRBD2	TRBJ2-5	NA	CSARGAGAYQETQYF
16	TRBV20-1	NA	TRBJ2-1	many	CSASEGLISSYNEQFF
14	TRBV6-4	TRBD1	TRBJ2-3	NA	CASSDTGGADTQYF
15	TRBV12-3/TRBV12-4	NA	TRBJ1-5	many	CASSFPGRTSQPQHF
15	TRBV11-2	NA	TRBJ1-4	many	CASSIARVPNEKLFF
13	TRBV27	NA	TRBJ2-1	medium-sized	CASRGSSYNEQFF
13	TRBV27	NA	TRBJ2-7	NA	CASSLTGNYEQYF
13	TRBV2	NA	TRBJ2-5	many	CASRAPDQETQYF
16	TRBV20-1	TRBD2	TRBJ2-3	many	CSAPDPTSGRKDTQYF
15	TRBV7-9	NA	TRBJ1-2	medium-sized	CASSHPAGFNYGYTF
15	TRBV13	NA	TRBJ2-7	many	CASSLGPLAPGEQYF
17	TRBV4-1	TRBD2	TRBJ2-2	medium-sized	CASSQETGGSNTGELFF
13	TRBV12-5	NA	TRBJ1-1	many	CASGLTENTEAFF
14	TRBV20-1	TRBD1	TRBJ2-1	medium-sized	CSARTGAIDNEQFF
19	TRBV7-6	TRBD1	TRBJ1-5	many	CASSLNRDRGGKSNQPQHF
14	TRBV6-5	NA	TRBJ2-1	medium-sized	CASSTSFVYNEQFF
16	TRBV9	NA	TRBJ1-1	many	CASSLTQGTLGTEAFF
14	TRBV29-1	TRBD1	TRBJ1-1	medium-sized	CSAKTGDRDTEAFF
14	TRBV6-4	NA	TRBJ2-2	medium-sized	CASSERTNTGELFF
13	TRBV5-1	NA	TRBJ1-5	medium-sized	CASSAVGNQPQHF
14	TRBV6-5	NA	TRBJ1-4	NA	CASSYGTTNEKLFF
13	TRBV11-2	NA	TRBJ2-1	many	CASTPLGGAEQFF
15	TRBV28	NA	TRBJ1-1	NA	CASSPPDSVSTEAFF
13	TRBV7-6	NA	TRBJ2-5	medium-sized	CASSFGIRETQYF
18	TRBV5-1	TRBD2	TRBJ2-2	many	CASSSRRRAGGGTGELFF
15	TRBV28	TRBD2	TRBJ2-7	many	CASSNSGSREGEQYF
15	TRBV2	NA	TRBJ2-5	medium-sized	CASGKGGVLEETQYF
14	TRBV13	TRBD1	TRBJ1-1	many	CASSHRSRGTEAFF
14	TRBV10-3	NA	TRBJ2-2	NA	CAIGRSGFAGELFF
13	TRBV5-1	NA	TRBJ2-3	many	CASSSPPHDTQYF
13	TRBV20-1	TRBD1	TRBJ2-4	medium-sized	CSAPAGGKNIQYF
14	TRBV15	NA	TRBJ1-2	many	CATSRVLQLDGYTF
15	TRBV5-1	TRBD2	TRBJ2-1	many	CASSSLAGSYNEQFF
13	TRBV3-1	NA	TRBJ2-7	NA	CATTQVGGYEQYF
15	TRBV24-1	TRBD2	TRBJ2-1	many	CATSDRQAGIDEQFF
11	TRBV5-1	NA	TRBJ2-7	NA	CASSADYEQYF